The clone carrying this T cell receptor (beta chain) was found a few times. The sample comes from a study of T-cell reconstitution after alpha-beta-depleted transplantation in children. A TCRbeta library incorporating unique molecular identifiers was prepared. MiXCR was run by TCRdb on the PCR reads, yielding one entry per CDR3 protein. This sample yields hundreds of thousands of distinct CDR3 sequences, of which 13% are seen a single time; approximately 2.1% belongs to the top ten. The CDR3 consists of 15 residues. CDR1 and CDR2 (germline): MDHEN, SYDVKM. J gave up 3 bases and V 2 bases, and 2 bases lay outside the gene matches.

The rearrangement joins TRBV28 to TRBJ2-2, with TRBD2 matching over 8 bases. Sequences were derived from PBMCs, mostly from graft donor cells, sampled 360 days after TCRalphabeta/CD19-depleted stem cell transplant. The sequence came from a male patient under 18 who had a stem cell transplant for acute myeloid leukemia, so the T cells may come from the graft donor. The CDR3 DNA reads TGTGCCAGCAGTTTAACACTAGCGGACACCGGGGAGCTGTTTTTT. It translates to CASSLTLADTGELFF. Filled out from reference TRBV28 and TRBJ2-2, the complete variable domain reads DVKVTQSSRYLVKRTGEKVFLECVQDMDHENMFWYRQDPGLGLRLIYFSYDVKMKEKGDIPEGYSVSREKKERFSLILESASTNQTSMYLCASSLTLADTGELFFGEGSRLTVL.